This is a list of T cell receptor beta chains from one sample in a study of T-cell memory formation after mild COVID-19. TCRdb re-called the 5' RACE reads with MiXCR, one entry per CDR3 protein. The table includes under 250,000 distinct CDR3 sequences, roughly 15% detected once. Specimen: PBMCs or a T cell subset sorted from them (not recorded which). The receptor source for this set is an adult woman who had mild COVID-19 (a few samples of this study predate the infection). Cell type and time point are not known. The CDR3 runs from the conserved cysteine through the conserved F or W. D genes are given only for firm matches. For some rows the clone size is stated as once, few or many, or as a class when expanded; others skip it.

v_call	clone_size	d_call	j_call	cdr3_aa
TRBV29-1	few	TRBD1	TRBJ1-2	CSVGDSKYGYTF
TRBV15	-	-	TRBJ1-1	CATSSLRGMGNTEAFF
TRBV20-1	-	-	TRBJ2-3	CSARVAGGDGNTQYF
TRBV20-1	few	-	TRBJ1-1	CSAYIPLKTGVNTEAFF
TRBV6-1	-	-	TRBJ1-1	CASRSWIPNTEAFF
TRBV25-1	-	TRBD1	TRBJ1-6	CASSAGTGKSSPLHF
TRBV20-1	few	-	TRBJ2-3	CSAWTPDTQYF
TRBV27	many	TRBD1	TRBJ1-2	CASRQGFHGYTF
TRBV5-1	many	TRBD2	TRBJ2-1	CASSGLAGPYNEQFF
TRBV9	many	-	TRBJ2-2	CASSVGTVNTGELFF
TRBV29-1	-	TRBD1	TRBJ1-5	CSVRTGGNQPQHF
TRBV11-2	few	TRBD2	TRBJ2-1	CASSLTSGRAYEQFF
TRBV20-1	many	-	TRBJ2-4	CSAPGPTRGKNIQYF
TRBV12-3/TRBV12-4	-	TRBD2	TRBJ2-5	CASSLNGRETQYF
TRBV2	few	-	TRBJ1-6	CASGGRSTLNSPLHF
TRBV7-2	many	-	TRBJ2-1	CASSLWRDNEQFF
TRBV4-2	few	TRBD2	TRBJ2-2	CASSQEPSGGWTGELFF
TRBV19	few	TRBD1	TRBJ2-1	CASSTPSAGGYNEQFF
TRBV4-1	-	TRBD1	TRBJ1-5	CASSRQGLNQPQHF
TRBV7-9	many	TRBD1	TRBJ1-3	CASSLGTGAGNTIYF
TRBV12-3/TRBV12-4	-	-	TRBJ2-6	CASSRRAGSGANVLTF
TRBV9	few	TRBD2	TRBJ2-5	CASSVTSGSSETQYF
TRBV5-1	few	TRBD2	TRBJ2-1	CASSLVAGGYENNEQFF
TRBV5-1	many	-	TRBJ1-1	CASSPRGGTEAFF
TRBV27	-	TRBD2	TRBJ2-5	CASSPAGARRAQYF
TRBV9	many	-	TRBJ2-5	CASSSGGRDGETQYF
TRBV20-1	few	TRBD1	TRBJ2-3	CSARDFRTGGEDTQYF
TRBV10-3	-	-	TRBJ2-7	CAIDEWGYEQYF
TRBV14	few	-	TRBJ1-2	CASSQVRQNYGYTF
TRBV12-3/TRBV12-4	few	TRBD1	TRBJ1-3	CASSLDRGIGNTIYF
TRBV5-1	few	-	TRBJ2-3	CASSLVGRGRTDTQYF
TRBV20-1	-	TRBD2	TRBJ2-1	CRAAGEVPSNEQFF
TRBV5-1	-	-	TRBJ2-2	CASSSLVGTGELFF
TRBV20-1	-	-	TRBJ2-4	CSARVQTVAKNIQYF
TRBV7-9	-	-	TRBJ2-3	CASSFSGVVADTQYF
TRBV20-1	few	-	TRBJ2-7	CSARGSVRSYEQYF
TRBV5-1	-	TRBD1	TRBJ2-3	CASSSRGWEDTQYF
TRBV7-9	-	TRBD1	TRBJ1-2	CASSLGQIPYGYTF
TRBV5-1	few	-	TRBJ1-2	CASRADGGGRGYTF
TRBV2	-	-	TRBJ2-1	CASSEGTYNEQFF
TRBV9	-	-	TRBJ2-5	CASSVGGTPRETQYF
TRBV4-1	few	-	TRBJ1-1	CASTPGESVAEAFF
TRBV16	-	TRBD1	TRBJ1-5	CASSRQGRDQPQHF
TRBV4-1	few	-	TRBJ1-5	CASSLNPLGPTNQPQHF
TRBV9	few	TRBD2	TRBJ2-7	CASSGGLAPYEQYF
TRBV7-2	few	-	TRBJ2-2	CASSLVGLNTGELFF
TRBV7-2	-	TRBD2	TRBJ2-2	CASRFSGSNTGELFF
TRBV5-1	few	-	TRBJ1-2	CASSLDSIRPRGYTF
TRBV12-3/TRBV12-4	many	-	TRBJ2-1	CASTANGTLYNEQFF
TRBV18	-	-	TRBJ2-1	CASSPRQENEQFF
TRBV2	-	-	TRBJ2-5	CASPLGNQETQYF
TRBV12-3/TRBV12-4	medium-sized	-	TRBJ2-5	CASSLEETQYF
TRBV27	few	-	TRBJ1-1	CASSSPHMGVTEAFF